This T cell receptor (beta chain) appears in the sequencing data of a study of blood T cells in healthy people across ages. Study as a whole: Using template switching, researchers captured about one barcoded beta molecule for each two T cells.

The germline gives CDR1 MDHEN, CDR2 SYDVKM. The V gene end was trimmed by 1 base and the J gene end by 2 bases; junction bases not matched to a gene: 16. There are 20 residues in the CDR3. The use of a sample-barcoded 5' primer and a J-beta primer mix characterized a second PCR of 7 to 11 cycles. Template switching added a 12-random-nucleotide identifier to every cDNA molecule. In TCRdb, the 5' RACE reads were re-called with MiXCR into one record per CDR3 protein. In the table there are 1 million or so distinct CDR3 sequences, around 43% of which are singletons. The V call is TRBV28, the J call TRBJ2-1; 8 bases line up with TRBD1. This clonotype originated in an older woman in good health. Material for sequencing was blood. The DNA for the CDR3 is TGTGCCAGCAGTTTATCGACCAGGGGGCCGAGGCAACCAGCCTACAATGAGCAGTTCTTC. Translated: CASSLSTRGPRQPAYNEQFF.